This TCR beta chain derives from a study of cytomegalovirus exposure and HLA in healthy donors (dated 2017 in TCRdb). Regarding the study in general: An earlier analysis of some 550 of the donors reported more than 250 Gb of sequence data and around 110 million unique TCR beta sequences from about 200 million T cells. An early release covering roughly 600 HLA-typed donors comprised 250 to 350 gigabases of sequencing data and around 80 million unique TCR sequences. Among the roughly 390 genotyped donors, around 81% belonged to the genetic ancestry cluster associated with self-reported Caucasian donors. The study aimed to test whether cataloging public T cell receptors could reveal signatures of past pathogen exposure. The study used immunosequencing to profile the T cell repertoires of 666 subjects and linked those repertoires to cytomegalovirus serostatus. Along with the roughly 670-subject first cohort, a separate validation cohort of more than 90 different subjects was used. To predict cytomegalovirus infection status, the study combined high-throughput TCR immunosequencing, statistical association of individual TCRs with disease status, and machine learning. In a later analysis, previously published TCR beta repertoires from 550 to 750 donors were re-analyzed and high-resolution HLA genotyping was added so that TCR occurrence patterns could be studied. Rather than drawing on any new phenotypic data, the later analysis identified candidate immune exposures from TCR beta sequences and the way those sequences occurred across donors. An earlier analysis of several hundred of the donors applied high-throughput TCR beta sequencing to assess whether each TCR beta V gene segment acted as functional or pseudogenic. Donor age, sex, ethnicity and CMV serostatus were collected together with the repertoire data. Genome-wide SNP genotypes for about 65% of the 666 donors were used in a later genetic analysis, which treated that subset as a discovery cohort. All discovery cohort repertoires had been generated using a single sequencing platform. Both class I and class II loci were covered by HLA typing, at four-digit resolution. Typing coverage varied by locus: roughly 629-640 donors for A, B, C, DRB1 and DQB1; approximately 560 for DQA1; 606 for DPA1; some 470 for DPB1. Roughly 5 DR-DQ haplotypes were handled as single units for association and clustering because linkage in the cohort was strong. Among 350 to 400 genotyped donors of the cohort, an average of about 240,000 unique TCR beta nucleotide sequences were sequenced per donor, 15% to 20% of them non-productive.

What the research found in general, with its limitations: In a later analysis, TCR association rates were found to vary across HLA loci, with the most associated TCRs seen for DRB1 alleles and the fewest for HLA-C alleles. Because counts were too low, about 18 rarely observed V segments, including chromosome 9 orphons, were excluded from the earlier analysis of around 590 of the donors. Some IMGT-functional V segments, including TRBV6-2 and TRBV6-3, could not be told apart with the 87-base-pair reads, so those segments were excluded. Presence/absence analyses assumed roughly uniform sequencing depth across donors, an assumption that may not hold. Strong co-occurrence of HLA alleles, especially DR and DQ, made assigning TCR associations to individual alleles difficult. Because HLA typing was unavailable for some donors at each locus, only the typed subset was used in association tests. The only immune exposure information available for the cohort was CMV serostatus. V-gene and J-gene trimming of TCR beta chains was associated with a missense DCLRE1C variant in a later genetic analysis, and the association was replicated in an independent cohort. A further reported finding was that TCR beta sequences accurately predicted the HLA-A and HLA-B alleles for most subjects in the first cohort. In both the original and validation cohorts, the classifier was reported to diagnose cytomegalovirus status with high specificity and sensitivity. In vitro tests confirmed that a few of the cytomegalovirus-associated TCR beta chains recognize cytomegalovirus antigens. A cluster of highly shared sequence variants was judged likely to be a technical artifact of the sequencing pipeline. A later analysis reported that several top co-occurrence clusters appeared linked to parvovirus B19, influenza, CMV and Epstein-Barr virus. Most TCR sequences were seen in very few donors, while some public TCRs were found in many individuals. According to a later analysis, most CMV-associated TCR beta chains appeared to be HLA-restricted, and the HLA associations seemed to be driven largely by CMV exposure. A later analysis found that HLA-associated TCR beta chains were more clonally expanded and had lower generation probabilities than equally common non-associated chains. The cohort was sequenced for TCR beta chains only, and without alpha or paired-chain data the features that could be detected were limited. An earlier analysis of approximately 540 of the donors showed that most TCR beta V segments appeared in productive rearrangements either about 90% or about 30% of the time, which broadly matched IMGT annotations. The study gave a list of 150 to 200 TCR beta chains associated with cytomegalovirus. According to a later genetic analysis, donors in an Asian-associated ancestry cluster had fewer N-insertions in productive TCRs than the approximately 670-donor mean. Correlated functional status among segregating V segments might reflect linkage disequilibrium, but an unknown experimental factor could not be ruled out. According to the authors, the approach could potentially be generalized to other disease states and immunological phenotypes. At a false discovery rate of 0.05, a later analysis linked fewer than 20,000 TCR beta sequences to specific HLA alleles.

Details on this clone: The specificity of this receptor is unknown. Base-call qualities are not available, and no considerably larger clone is one nucleotide away.

V and J are truncated by 3 bases and 2 bases respectively, leaving an intervening sequence of 8 bases. Measured from the cysteine to the phenylalanine, the CDR3 is 14 residues long. The kept DNA is CDR3 alone, 42 bases in frame from the first base. CDR1 and CDR2 are read off the germline V gene (reference sequence) as LNHDA and SQIVND. Receptors were amplified or captured by the immunoSEQ multiplex PCR assay. The multiplex PCR relied on a mix of 60 forward primers for TCR Vbeta segments and 13 reverse primers for TCR Jbeta segments. Amplification of the CDR3 region of rearranged TCR beta genes was performed with a multiplex PCR assay on genomic DNA. The amplified TCR beta libraries were sequenced on the Illumina HiSeq System as 87-base-pair reads. The authors' analysis ran thus. A later analysis counted approximately 74 million unique TCR beta chains across the 700 or so repertoires, and around 12 million of these chains were shared by at least two donors. A nearest-neighbor algorithm error-corrected the raw reads and collapsed the reads into unique sequences, merging closely related sequences to remove PCR and sequencing errors. To assign V, D and J gene segments, CDR3 sequences were aligned to IMGT reference sequences. For a sequence to be retained, at least a six-nucleotide match to both a V gene segment and a J gene segment was required. Rearrangements were classified as productive when the CDR3 lacked stop codons and remained in frame with V and J, and all other rearrangements were classified as non-productive. Following IMGT convention, CDR3 was defined as the stretch from the second conserved V-encoded cysteine to the conserved J-encoded phenylalanine. The earlier analysis of 587 of the donors excluded sequences that lacked an unambiguous match to a single V gene segment. An earlier analysis of 500 to 700 of the donors classified V segments as functional when productive rearrangements were above 56.7% and as segregating when the standard deviation between donors was above 5%. To diagnose cytomegalovirus status from the catalog of TCR beta chain sequences, a statistical classification framework was built. In a later analysis, TCR nucleotide sequences were compared against IMGT/GENE-DB human TR gene sequences so that V and J genes could be assigned. Using the TCRdist pipeline, a later analysis assigned CDR3 sequences along with most-parsimonious VDJ recombination scenarios. In a later analysis, each TCR beta chain was defined by its CDR3 amino acid sequence together with its V-gene family, and reads lacking a unique V-gene family were excluded. A later analysis removed several hundred highly shared, low-generation-probability nucleotide sequences to deal with suspected cross-contamination and a sequencing artifact. A later analysis calculated a clonal expansion index for each public chain from normalized within-repertoire ranks of inferred template counts. Generation probabilities in a later analysis came from a VDJ recombination model fitted to out-of-frame rearrangements, and those results were checked against IGoR. A later analysis scored TCR-TCR, TCR-HLA and TCR-CMV co-occurrence with hypergeometric tests, applying a repertoire-size bias correction to TCR pairs. To estimate false discovery rates, a later analysis permuted the HLA or CMV assignments 20 times. In a later analysis, co-occurring TCRs were grouped using DBSCAN, with TCRdist sequence similarity added in when clustering inside HLA-allele-positive subsets. Co-occurrence clustering excluded repertoires with fewer than 30,000 or more than 120,000 public chains, plus five with anomalous nucleotide sharing. This immuneACCESS table, as held by TCRdb, lists in-frame sequences with V and J called but not all clones. Of the missing ones, under half trace to an unresolved V gene in checked studies; the others have no known cause. The V and J calls and clone size were taken over from that table, and D and trimming were inferred from the DNA. The table for this sample lists about 100,000 clones; 75% to 85% of them were counted only once. The ten largest clones capture more than 0.95% of the sample.

In total, just over 650 healthy bone marrow donors made up the cohort. At the time of sampling, all cohort members were nominally healthy, though unrecorded immune exposures were likely present. The donor tested CMV seronegative, placing the donor among the roughly 350 seronegative members of the cohort. Every donor gave a peripheral blood sample, and the peripheral blood mononuclear cells from that sample were used for TCR beta sequencing. Genomic DNA extraction from the blood cell samples was performed with the Qiagen DNeasy Blood Extraction Kit. The source material was PBMCs. The chain is encoded by TRBV19 joined to TRBJ1-3; the D gene is unclear. The clonotype originates from a woman under 30 in good health and CMV-seronegative. The CDR3 protein is CASSIGATGNTIYF. DNA sequence: TGTGCCAGTAGTATTGGAGCCACTGGAAACACCATATATTTT.